The 10 T cell receptor beta chains reported below all come from one sample, sequenced in a study of blood T cell repertoires in COVID-19 (dated by TCRdb to 2018 to 2020). The library was built by means of the immunoSEQ multiplex PCR assay. The immuneACCESS repertoire file appears here via TCRdb, limited to in-frame rearrangements. These files lack a portion of the clones; in checked studies, under half of the deficit traces to unresolved V genes, and the cause of the others is not known. Present in this sample are approximately 400,000 clones, roughly 90% of which were seen just once. The ten most abundant clones make up 0.95% to 1.5% of the sample. Sequenced material: peripheral blood. The receptors were gathered from a man aged 35 to 55 with acute or convalescent COVID-19.

The chain uses TRBV9 and TRBJ2-7; 11 nucleotides agree with TRBD2. CDR3 length: 14 residues. With 3 bases clipped from V and 6 bases from J, the junction kept 5 bases outside the gene matches. Germline lookup yields CDR1 SGDLS and CDR2 YYNGEE. The CDR3 is CASSGASGGSEQYF. For the CDR3, the DNA is TGTGCCAGCAGCGGTGCTAGCGGGGGGTCCGAGCAGTACTTC.

V and J are TRBV29-1 and TRBJ1-1; D is uncertain. Per the germline V gene, CDR1 is SQVTM and CDR2 is ANQGSEA. Trimming pared 4 bases from V and 7 bases from J, leaving 4 bases between. CDR3 size: 9 residues. CDR3 DNA: TGCAGCGTTGGGAGTGAAGCTTTCTTT. It translates to CSVGSEAFF.

V is TRBV18 and J is TRBJ1-1; D may be TRBD1 (6 bases). Between the trimmed V and J ends, which lost 2 bases and 1 base, there was a span of 17 bases. Germline loops: CDR1 KGHSH, CDR2 LQKENI. The CDR3 loop spans 17 amino acids. The CDR3 DNA reads as TGTGCCAGCTCACCAATACACGACAGGTATCAGAACACTGAAGCTTTCTTT. Translation: CASSPIHDRYQNTEAFF.

The chain carries TRBV3-1 (or the pseudogene TRBV3-2) and TRBJ1-2, with D unclear. CDR3 length: 14 amino acids. Trimming left V 0 bases short and J 7 bases short, with 12 bases between. Per the germline V gene, CDR1 is LGHDT and CDR2 is YNNKEL (reference sequence). The CDR3 loop is CASSQDGRSRGYTF. CDR3 DNA sequence: TGTGCCAGCAGCCAAGATGGTCGGTCTCGTGGCTACACCTTC.

The chain couples TRBV28 to TRBJ2-1; 7 nucleotides match TRBD1. The CDR3 is 19 amino acids. J gave up 14 bases and V 4 bases, and 29 bases lay outside the gene matches. Germline-derived CDR1 and CDR2 are MDHEN and SYDVKM. DNA of the CDR3: TGTGCCAGCAGTTCCTGGAAGATCCGGGACAGCGAAGTGATTGACGTGGAGTTCTTC. Amino acids: CASSSWKIRDSEVIDVEFF.

CDR3 amino acids: CASTTGGGTTEAFF. The CDR3 region has the DNA TGTGCCAGTACCACCGGGGGAGGGACCACTGAAGCTTTCTTT. V and J are TRBV19 and TRBJ1-1; tentatively, D is TRBD1 (5 bases). CDR3 length: 14 residues. Germline V CDR1 and CDR2: LNHDA, SQIVND (reference sequence). Trimming shortened V by 7 bases and J by 4 bases, and 16 bases separated the two germline ends.

The chain carries TRBV19 and TRBJ1-2; the match to TRBD1 covers 10 bases. This CDR3 spans 14 amino acids. Trimming removed 5 bases from V and 4 bases from J; junction bases left unmatched: 4. Germline loops: CDR1 LNHDA, CDR2 SQIVND (reference sequence). The DNA for the CDR3 is TGTGCCAGTAGTTACCGGGACAGGGGCTATGGCTACACCTTC. Residues: CASSYRDRGYGYTF.

V usage is TRBV6-2 or TRBV6-3 and J usage is TRBJ2-1; D not resolved. This CDR3 has 15 amino acids. CDR1 and CDR2 from the germline V gene are MNHEY and SVGEGT. V shed 2 bases and J shed 8 bases, with 16 bases lying between them. The CDR3 loop reads CASSYPEPLVDEQFF. CDR3 nucleotides: TGTGCCAGCAGTTACCCCGAACCCCTAGTGGATGAGCAGTTCTTC.

The chain has TRBV11-3 and TRBJ2-7, with 8 bases identical to TRBD1. V lost 5 bases and J lost 3; bases outside the gene matches: 3. The V gene's germline CDR1 is SGHNT and CDR2 YENEEA. The CDR3 is 13 residues long. As DNA, the CDR3 is TGTGCCAGCAGCCCAGGACAGGGCTACGAGCAGTACTTC. This translates into CASSPGQGYEQYF.

CDR3 loop: CASSDVTGLTEAFF. The CDR3 DNA is TGTGCCAGCAGCGATGTGACAGGGCTCACTGAAGCTTTCTTT. This sequence joins TRBV7-9 and TRBJ1-1; 7 bases map to TRBD1. V dropped 5 bases and J dropped 4; count of bases not matched to a gene: 7. The CDR3 extends over 14 amino acids. Looked up from germline, CDR1 is SEHNR and CDR2 is FQNEAQ (reference sequence).